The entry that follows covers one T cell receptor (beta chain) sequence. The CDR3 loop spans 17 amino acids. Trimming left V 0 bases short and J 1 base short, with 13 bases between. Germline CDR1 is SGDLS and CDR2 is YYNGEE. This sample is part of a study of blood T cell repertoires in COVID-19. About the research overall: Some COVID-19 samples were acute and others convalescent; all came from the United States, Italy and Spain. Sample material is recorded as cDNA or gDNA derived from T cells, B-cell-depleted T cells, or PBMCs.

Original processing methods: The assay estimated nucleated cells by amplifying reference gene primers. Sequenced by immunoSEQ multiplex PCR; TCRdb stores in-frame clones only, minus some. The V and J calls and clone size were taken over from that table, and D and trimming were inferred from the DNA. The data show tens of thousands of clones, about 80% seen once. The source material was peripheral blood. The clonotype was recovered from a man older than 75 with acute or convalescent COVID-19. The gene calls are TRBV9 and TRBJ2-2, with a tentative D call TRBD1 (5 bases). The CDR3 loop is CASSVVGGQGNTGELFF. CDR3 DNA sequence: TGTGCCAGCAGCGTAGTGGGTGGGCAGGGGAACACCGGGGAGCTGTTTTTT.